This T cell receptor beta chain derives from a study of CD8+CD57+ T cells in acquired aplastic anemia (dated by TCRdb to about 2018). With regard to the full study: A mean of approximately 3 ug of DNA, ranging from roughly 0.18 to 30 ug, was extracted from sorted CD4+ and CD8+ cells. CD8+CD57+ expansion was defined as frequency above the mean frequency observed in healthy subjects.

Points on this clonotype: Its specific antigen is unknown. The input lacks base qualities; no much larger clone sits a single base away.

Profiling of TCR beta VDJ combinations and CDR3 sequences used genomic DNA as the template. An Illumina HiSeq 2000 was used for TCR repertoire sequencing. The authors' pipeline ran thus. Repertoire assessment relied on Simpson's diversity index, CDR3 size and DJ length profiles, and TRBV/TRBJ rearrangement plots. The most abundant DNA sequence in the deep sequencing data was defined as the immunodominant clone. CDR3 amino acid sequences were checked for sharing between subjects and were compared against published repertoires and the VDJdb database. The public reads were quality trimmed at Q25 with fastp and then assembled into clones with MiXCR by TCRdb, keeping productive beta chains. Each entry merges the rows of one CDR3 protein and shows their most common DNA and genes. TCRdb's processing, not the authors', yielded these V and J calls. The sample table records approximately 250,000 distinct CDR3 sequences; approximately 79% of these occur just once. The top ten clonotypes cover approximately 42% of the sample.

V was cut back by 0 bases and J by 15 bases, leaving a gap of 20 bases between them. Reading the germline V gene gives CDR1 SGDLS and CDR2 YYNGEE. From the cysteine up to the phenylalanine, the CDR3 has a length of 14 residues. Only CDR3 DNA remains: 42 bases, in frame from the first base. Results and caveats for the whole study, not just this receptor: Patients and healthy controls showed no significant difference in CD8+ Simpson's diversity (P=0.060). Although 25 to 30 CD8+ CDR3 sequences were shared by patients and controls, these sequences appeared highly expressed in patients and within the immunodominant clones of patients.

Expansion of CD8+CD57+ cells had been shown by flow cytometry in the patients chosen for sequencing. Every patient had a diagnosis of severe acquired aplastic anemia based on International Study of Aplastic Anemia and Agranulocytosis and Camitta criteria. Patients had received no therapy at the time of blood sampling. TCR repertoires of sorted CD4+ and CD8+ blood T cells from severe aplastic anemia patients and healthy subjects were deep-sequenced in the study. Patients were enrolled under clinicaltrials.gov protocols 00001620, 01623167, 00001397, 00071045, 00081523 and 00961064 in the USA. Ficoll-Paque density gradient centrifugation was used to isolate peripheral blood mononuclear cells. CD4+ and CD8+ T cells were sorted by FACS or magnetic beads before DNA extraction.

The chain joins TRBV9 to TRBJ2-3, with the D segment identity uncertain. Material: sorted CD4+, CD8+, or CD8+CD57+ T cells (not recorded which) from PBMCs. The sequence came from a human donor with aplastic anemia. This receptor carries the CDR3 CASSVGSDTHSLYF. The DNA sequence is TGTGCCAGCAGCGTAGGTTCCGATACGCATTCTCTTTATTTT.